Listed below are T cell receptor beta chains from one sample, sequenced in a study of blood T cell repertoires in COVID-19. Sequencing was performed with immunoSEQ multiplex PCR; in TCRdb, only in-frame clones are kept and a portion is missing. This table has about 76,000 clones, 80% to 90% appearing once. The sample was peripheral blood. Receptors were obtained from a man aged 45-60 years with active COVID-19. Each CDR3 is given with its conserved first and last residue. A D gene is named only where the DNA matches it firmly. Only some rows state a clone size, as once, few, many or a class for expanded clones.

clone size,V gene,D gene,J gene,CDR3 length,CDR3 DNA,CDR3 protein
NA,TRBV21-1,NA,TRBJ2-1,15,TGTGCCAGCAGCAAAGGGGGGGTGACCTACAATGAGCAGTTCTTC,CASSKGGVTYNEQFF
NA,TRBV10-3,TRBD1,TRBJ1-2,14,TGTGCCATCAGTGGCAGGGGGCGTTGGCATGGCTACACCTTC,CAISGRGRWHGYTF
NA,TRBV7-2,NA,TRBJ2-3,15,TGTGCCAGCAGCTTAGCTAGCATACCCACAGATACGCAGTATTTT,CASSLASIPTDTQYF
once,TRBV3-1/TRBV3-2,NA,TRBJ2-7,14,TGTGCCAGCAGCCAAGTAACAGGGTCTTACGAGCAGTACTTC,CASSQVTGSYEQYF
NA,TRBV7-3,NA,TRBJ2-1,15,TGTGCCAGCAGCTTGGGGACACCTTCCTACAATGAGCAGTTCTTC,CASSLGTPSYNEQFF
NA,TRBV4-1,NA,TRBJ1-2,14,TGCGCCAGCAGCTTGAGCAGGACAGAATATGGCTACACCTTC,CASSLSRTEYGYTF
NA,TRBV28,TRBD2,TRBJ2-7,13,TGTGCCAGCAGTTTAGCCGCGGGGGGCGAGCAGTACTTC,CASSLAAGGEQYF
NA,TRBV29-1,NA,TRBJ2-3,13,TGCAGCGTTGAATACAGCGGGTCAGATACGCAGTATTTT,CSVEYSGSDTQYF
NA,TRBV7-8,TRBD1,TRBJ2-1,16,TGTGCCAGCAGCTCCCCCAGGGACAGGGGCTTCAATGAGCAGTTCTTC,CASSSPRDRGFNEQFF
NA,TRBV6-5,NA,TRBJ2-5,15,TGTGCCAGCAGTTACGACAGGAGGATCGGAGAGACCCAGTACTTC,CASSYDRRIGETQYF
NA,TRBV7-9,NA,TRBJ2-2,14,TGTGCCAGCAGAACTTCCATTAACACCGGGGAGCTGTTTTTT,CASRTSINTGELFF
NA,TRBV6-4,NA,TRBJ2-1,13,TGTGCCAGCAGTGAACATCTGGGCTTGGAGCAGTTCTTC,CASSEHLGLEQFF
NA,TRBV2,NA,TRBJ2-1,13,TGTGCCAGCAGGGTAGCGGAGCCCAATGAGCAGTTCTTC,CASRVAEPNEQFF
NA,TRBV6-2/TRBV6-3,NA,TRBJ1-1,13,TGTGCCAGCAGTTCCCAGGGGAACACTGAAGCTTTCTTT,CASSSQGNTEAFF
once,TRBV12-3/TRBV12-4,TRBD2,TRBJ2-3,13,TGTGCCAGCGCGCGGGGGACCACAGATACGCAGTATTTT,CASARGTTDTQYF
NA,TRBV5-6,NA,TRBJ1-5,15,TGTGCCAGCAGCCCGAGCGTAACTAGCAATCAGCCCCAGCATTTT,CASSPSVTSNQPQHF
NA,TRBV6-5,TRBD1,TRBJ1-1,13,TGTGCCAGCAGTTACCTGGGACAGCTTGAAGCTTTCTTT,CASSYLGQLEAFF
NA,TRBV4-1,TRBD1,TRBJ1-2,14,TGCGCCAGCAGCCAGCCGACAGGGGTTTATGGCTACACCTTC,CASSQPTGVYGYTF
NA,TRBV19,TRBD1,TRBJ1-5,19,TGTGCCAGTAGTATAGCCCCCCCGACAGGGGGCCTAAACAATCAGCCCCAGCATTTT,CASSIAPPTGGLNNQPQHF
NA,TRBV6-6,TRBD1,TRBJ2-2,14,TGTGCCAGCAGCCTACAGGGGGCGGTTCCGGAGCTGTTTTTT,CASSLQGAVPELFF
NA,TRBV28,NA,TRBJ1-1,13,TGTGCCAGCAGCCGGGGGGGGAACACTGAAGCTTTCTTT,CASSRGGNTEAFF
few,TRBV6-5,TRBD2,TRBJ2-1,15,TGTGCCAGCAGTTACCCGACTAGCGGGAGGATTGAGCAGTTCTTC,CASSYPTSGRIEQFF
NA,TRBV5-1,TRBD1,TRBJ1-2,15,TGCGCCAGCAGCTTAAACAGGGGGCCGGCGATGGGCTACACCTTC,CASSLNRGPAMGYTF
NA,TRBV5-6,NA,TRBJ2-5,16,TGTGCCAGCAGCTTGATATCAAGTTTCCCGGGAGAGACCCAGTACTTC,CASSLISSFPGETQYF
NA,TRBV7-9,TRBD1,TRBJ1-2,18,TGTGCCAGCAGCGGCCCCCGGGACAGGGGACACACTAACTATGGCTACACCTTC,CASSGPRDRGHTNYGYTF
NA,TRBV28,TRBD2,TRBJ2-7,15,TGTGCCAGCAGTTGGGGGACGGGAGGTCAACTCGAGCAGTACTTC,CASSWGTGGQLEQYF
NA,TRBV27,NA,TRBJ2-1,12,TGTGCCAGCAGCCGGGGACAATCTGAGCAGTTCTTC,CASSRGQSEQFF
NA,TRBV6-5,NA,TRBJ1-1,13,TGTGCCAGCAGCCTAAATATGAACACTGAAGCTTTCTTT,CASSLNMNTEAFF
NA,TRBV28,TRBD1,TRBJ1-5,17,TGTGCCAGCGGAGGGGGGCTGACAGGGCGCGGTATTCAGCCCCAGCATTTT,CASGGGLTGRGIQPQHF
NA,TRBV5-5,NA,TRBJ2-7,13,TGTGCCAGCAGCACACAGGTCTCCTACGAGCAGTACTTC,CASSTQVSYEQYF
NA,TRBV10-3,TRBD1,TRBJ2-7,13,TGTGCCATCAGTGGGGGACAGGGCTACGAGCAGTACTTC,CAISGGQGYEQYF
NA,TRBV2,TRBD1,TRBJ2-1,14,TGTGCCAGCAGTGAAGTGGCAGGGGGTTATGAGCAGTTCTTC,CASSEVAGGYEQFF
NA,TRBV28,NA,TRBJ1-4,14,TGTGCCAGCAGTTTACGGCAGGGTCGGGAAAAACTGTTTTTT,CASSLRQGREKLFF
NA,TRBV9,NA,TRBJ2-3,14,TGTGCCAGCAGCATACGGGGGAACACAGATACGCAGTATTTT,CASSIRGNTDTQYF
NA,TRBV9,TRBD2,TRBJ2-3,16,TGTGCCAGCAGCACCCCACTAGCGGATCGCACAGATACGCAGTATTTT,CASSTPLADRTDTQYF
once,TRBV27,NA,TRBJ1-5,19,TGTGCCAGCAGTTCCCCGGGGGGGCGAAGTATGGTAAAGAATCAGCCCCAGCATTTT,CASSSPGGRSMVKNQPQHF
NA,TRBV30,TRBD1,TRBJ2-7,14,TGTGCCTGCCGCCCCGGGACAGGGGGCACCGAGCAGTACTTC,CACRPGTGGTEQYF
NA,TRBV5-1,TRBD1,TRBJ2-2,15,TGCGCCAGCAGCCCAGGGACAGCGAACACCGGGGAGCTGTTTTTT,CASSPGTANTGELFF
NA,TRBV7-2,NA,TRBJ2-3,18,TGTGCCAGCAGCTTAGGACCCCCCCCCTCTAGAATAATAGATACGCAGTATTTT,CASSLGPPPSRIIDTQYF
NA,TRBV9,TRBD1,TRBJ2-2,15,TGTGCCAGCAGCGAAGGACAGGGGGCAACCGGGGAGCTGTTTTTT,CASSEGQGATGELFF
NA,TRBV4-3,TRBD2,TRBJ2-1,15,TGCGCCAGCAGCCAAGTAGGCGGGAGGGCAGGTGAGCAGTTCTTC,CASSQVGGRAGEQFF
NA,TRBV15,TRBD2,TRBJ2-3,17,TGTGCCACCAGCAGAGATCGGGAGGGGTCTAGCACAGATACGCAGTATTTT,CATSRDREGSSTDTQYF
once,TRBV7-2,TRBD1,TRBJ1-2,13,TGTGCCAGCAGCCGTACAGGGGTTGGCGGCTACACCTTC,CASSRTGVGGYTF
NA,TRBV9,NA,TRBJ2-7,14,TGTGCCAGCAGCCCCCGACTGTTTTCCTACGAGCAGTACTTC,CASSPRLFSYEQYF
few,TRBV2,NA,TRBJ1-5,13,TGTGCCACCCTAGCCGCCAGGGGTCAGCCCCAGCATTTT,CATLAARGQPQHF